This T cell receptor beta chain was recovered during a study of STAT5B mutations in CD4+ large granular lymphocyte leukemia. Study-wide points: 8/27 top patient clones versus 2/35 control clones were TRBV06-family. No patients shared main leukemic clonotypes, though less than 30% appeared at low frequency elsewhere.

Per the authors' pipeline: A productive frequency of 2.59 x 10-5 was the lowest detectable. The protocol was immunoSEQ multiplex PCR, while the TCRdb copy is restricted to in-frame clones and leaves out a portion. The V and J calls and clone size were taken over from that table, and D and trimming were inferred from the DNA. Of 15,000 to 20,000 clones listed, 84% were seen once; the top ten hold about 13%. A note on this clone: Its target is not known.

The germline gives CDR1 WNHNN, CDR2 SYGVQD (reference sequence). V was shortened by 0 bases and J by 6 bases, with 17 bases between the two germline ends. The CDR3 sequence is 17 residues long. The sample taken for sequencing was CD4+ T cells from blood buffy coats. The rearrangement uses TRBV10-1 and TRBJ2-2; D not certain. The TCR sequence derives from a human donor in good health. CDR3 amino acids: CASSESRSRTSAGELFF. The CDR3 bases are TGCGCCAGCAGTGAGTCGAGATCACGAACAAGCGCCGGGGAGCTGTTTTTT.